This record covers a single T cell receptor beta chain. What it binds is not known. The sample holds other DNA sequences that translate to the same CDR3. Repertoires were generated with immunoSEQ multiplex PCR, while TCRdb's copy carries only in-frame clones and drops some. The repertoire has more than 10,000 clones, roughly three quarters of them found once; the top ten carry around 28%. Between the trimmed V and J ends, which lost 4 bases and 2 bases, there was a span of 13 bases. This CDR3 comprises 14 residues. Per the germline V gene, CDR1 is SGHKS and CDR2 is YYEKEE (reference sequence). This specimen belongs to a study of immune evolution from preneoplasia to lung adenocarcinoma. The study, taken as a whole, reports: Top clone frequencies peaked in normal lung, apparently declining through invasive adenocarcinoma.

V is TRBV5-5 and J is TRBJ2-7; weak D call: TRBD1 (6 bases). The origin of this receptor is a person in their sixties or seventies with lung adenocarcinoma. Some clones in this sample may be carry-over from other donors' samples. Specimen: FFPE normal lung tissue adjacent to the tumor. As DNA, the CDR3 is TGTGCCAGCAGCCCTAACAGGGATCCCTACGAGCAGTACTTC. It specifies CASSPNRDPYEQYF.